The T cell receptor (beta chain) under discussion was sequenced for a study of T cells in narcolepsy. At the level of the study: Patients with NT1 or NT2 and healthy control donors were enrolled. Regarding the study as a whole: Some memory CD4+ repertoires had no autoreactive clone sequences. Autoreactive HCRT-specific and TRIB2-specific clonotypes were marked in same-patient CSF-versus-blood CD4+ comparisons. Healthy controls reportedly lacked the autoreactive clonotypes serially found in patients' blood.

As concerns this clone: Its target is not known.

This CDR3 is 11 amino acids long. The V gene's germline CDR1 is DFQATT and CDR2 SNEGSKA (reference sequence). V lost 6 bases to trimming and J lost 8 bases, with 13 bases between them. Produced via immunoSEQ multiplex PCR; TCRdb's table is partial and in-frame only. The sample has tens of thousands of clones; around 87% are singletons. Input material: memory (CD45RA-) CD4+ T cells from blood. The sequence was obtained from a human donor in good health. The chain carries TRBV20-1 and TRBJ1-2; the D is unclear. Here the CDR3 DNA reads TGCAGTGCGTATCCGGATGGAGGCTACACCTTC. This codes for CSAYPDGGYTF.